The clone carrying this T cell receptor beta chain was recorded at least ten times. The antigen is not known. These data come from a study of CD8 T cells in ankylosing spondylitis. Findings of the study overall: Peripheral blood samples showed relatively rare disease-linked clones, and these clones were CD8+.

Scientists made TCR beta libraries using quantitative 5'-RACE with molecular barcodes. MiXCR, run by TCRdb on the 5' RACE reads, gives a single entry per CDR3 protein. The sample has 200,000 to 250,000 distinct CDR3 sequences, about 11% seen once; the top ten hold roughly 2.5%. The CDR3 is 15 amino acids. Trimming left V 4 bases short and J 5 bases short, with 18 bases between. Germline-derived CDR1 and CDR2 are SGHRS and YFSETQ. The V call is TRBV5-1, the J call TRBJ1-1; weak D call: TRBD1 (5 bases). Sequencing input: blood, either unsorted or a sorted T cell fraction (not recorded which). The sequence came from a male donor with ankylosing spondylitis or in good health (not recorded which). DNA for the CDR3: TGCGCCAGCAGCCCCGCAGGCAGGGAAGGGACTGAAGCTTTCTTT. As protein: CASSPAGREGTEAFF. The full variable domain, rest sourced from reference TRBV5-1 and TRBJ1-1, is KAGVTQTPRYLIKTRGQQVTLSCSPISGHRSVSWYQQTPGQGLQFLFEYFSETQRNKGNFPGRFSGRQFSNSRSEMNVSTLELGDSALYLCASSPAGREGTEAFFGQGTRLTVV.